This is a list of T cell receptor beta chains from one sample in a study of CD8 T cell repertoires and HIV-1 epitope variants. These receptors are not linked to any known antigen. Assay used: immunoSEQ multiplex PCR; TCRdb lists only in-frame clones, some missing. In the table there are some 4,500 clones, around two thirds of which are singletons. Sequencing input: cultured CD8+ T cells derived from PBMCs. The receptors originated from a male donor with HIV. Each CDR3 is given with its conserved first and last residue. The D gene is left open where the match is weak. Size values are once, few and many counts, or a class for expanded clones, and some rows have none.

v_call	clone_size	j_call	d_call	cdr3_nt	cdr3_aa
TRBV27	-	TRBJ2-3	-	TGTGCCAGCACCCGGGACGCCCTGGTAGATACGCAGTATTTT	CASTRDALVDTQYF
TRBV13	-	TRBJ2-3	TRBD1	TGTGCCAGCAGCTTAAGGGACAGGGCCACAGATACGCAGTATTTT	CASSLRDRATDTQYF
TRBV27	-	TRBJ1-6	-	TGTGCCAGCAGTTTGATCAGTCCCAATTCACCCCTCCACTTT	CASSLISPNSPLHF
TRBV5-1	-	TRBJ1-1	-	TGCGCCAGCAGTTTAGGAACAGCGGCCGCTGAAGCTTTCTTT	CASSLGTAAAEAFF
TRBV7-9	-	TRBJ1-4	TRBD1	TGTGCCAGCAGCGGAGAACAGGGGGCGAGAGAAAAACTGTTTTTT	CASSGEQGAREKLFF
TRBV27	-	TRBJ2-7	TRBD2	TGTGCCAGCAGTCTGGGACTAGCGGGAGGCGAGCAGTACTTC	CASSLGLAGGEQYF
TRBV9	-	TRBJ2-7	-	TGTGCCAGCAGCGTAGAAGGGAGCTCCTACGAGCAGTACTTC	CASSVEGSSYEQYF
TRBV11-2	few	TRBJ1-1	-	TGTGCCAGCAGCTTATGGAACACTGAAGCTTTCTTT	CASSLWNTEAFF
TRBV29-1	-	TRBJ2-1	-	TGCAGCATTTGGGACCGACAACCTTCGGGTTTATACAATGAGCAGTTCTTC	CSIWDRQPSGLYNEQFF
TRBV4-3	-	TRBJ1-2	-	TGCGCCAGCAGCCGACTACCGGCCCAGGGACTAAGCTACACCTTC	CASSRLPAQGLSYTF
TRBV11-2	-	TRBJ1-2	TRBD1	TGTGCCAGCAGCCCCACGACAGGGGGGCGTTATGGCTACACCTTC	CASSPTTGGRYGYTF
TRBV28	-	TRBJ2-2	-	TGTGCCAGCAGTTTTCCCGGGGAGCTGTTTTTT	CASSFPGELFF
TRBV14	few	TRBJ2-6	-	TGTGCCAGCAGCCAAGAAACGGGGAGATCGGCTGGGGCCAACGTCCTGACTTTC	CASSQETGRSAGANVLTF